This TCR beta chain comes out of a study of T cell responses to AZD1222 COVID-19 vaccine (dated by TCRdb to the early 2020s). Concerning the study at large: AZD1222 recipients whose second dose came at about 4 weeks and those whose second dose came at about 12 weeks were combined into one group, since spike-specific TCR depth and breadth did not differ between the two schedules. Enrollment into the trials was organized by age into subgroups of 18-55, 56-69 and 70-plus years, and those subgroups contained approximately 150, 30 and 60 TCR-sequenced participants, respectively. A total of about 230 trial participants underwent TCR sequencing, of whom about 210 received two doses of AZD1222 and about 25 received two doses of the MenACWY control vaccine. What the authors observed across the whole study: After two AZD1222 doses, spike-specific TCR breadth and depth were significantly higher than at day 0 and than in MenACWY recipients. Conclusions about previously exposed vaccinees are limited, since just 6 or 7 AZD1222 recipients were seropositive for SARS-CoV-2 at baseline. No day 14 peak-response samples were available, so repertoires were characterized only after the peak T cell response. The 56-69-year group was small, and its depth increase did not reach significance, likely because of low power. CD4 TCRs associated with the vaccine covered the entire spike protein, and the dominant responses were in regions 160-218 and 743-854. Epitopes outside the regions mutated in the B.1.351 and B.1.1.7 variants were reportedly recognized by nearly half of the unique spike-specific TCRs. Participants were mostly white British, with more females than males. The authors suggested clonal diversity may have been underestimated.

The CDR3 regions of human TCRbeta chains were analyzed by immunosequencing. Processing in the source paper ran as follows. TCRs in the repertoires were matched against a reference library of SARS-CoV-2-specific TCRs that had been generated with the MIRA antigen-specificity platform. Breadth meant the fraction of unique TCRs that were SARS-CoV-2-associated, whereas depth meant the fraction of total T cells that were SARS-CoV-2-associated. Using the MIRA data, every spike-specific TCR was mapped to the spike region that the TCR reacted to and assigned to either a CD4 or a CD8 class. Log10-transformed breadth and depth values were compared by one-way ANOVA with Sidak's multiple comparisons tests. Here the immuneACCESS table is served through TCRdb, limited to in-frame sequences with V and J called. Missing clones are a known gap in these copies; in checked studies unresolved V genes cover under half, and the rest lacks a known reason. V, J and clone size reflect that table, while D and trimming were determined from the DNA. This sample has about 130,000 clones in its table, and about 93% of those were observed once. The top ten clones comprise around 6.6% of the sample.

Notes on this clone: Its cognate antigen has yet to be identified. One base away there is no much larger clone; base qualities are not given.

The intended sense of this specimen's time point label: baseline before first vaccination. Vaccinee samples were obtained from the UK trials COV001 and COV002, which included a single-blind randomized controlled phase 2/3 trial of AZD1222 (ChAdOx1 nCoV-19) in healthy adults. For TCRbeta chain sequencing, PBMC samples from trial participants were taken at day 0 and at day 28 after the second dose. CDR1 and CDR2 were assigned from the germline V gene as WSHSY and SAAADI. V is cut back by 6 bases and J by 4 bases, with 10 bases in the junction unmatched. The CDR3 holds 17 amino acids from the cysteine to the phenylalanine. Kept here is only the CDR3 DNA, which spans 51 bases and is read in frame from base 1.

This clonotype originated in an adult in good health. This chain joins TRBV10-2 to TRBJ2-1, with 12 junctional bases fitting TRBD2. Specimen: peripheral blood, collected on day 0 of AZD1222 vaccination. CDR3 reads: CASSFPLAGGGYNEQFF. The nucleotides are TGCGCCAGCAGCTTCCCCCTAGCGGGAGGGGGTTACAATGAGCAGTTCTTC.